This T cell receptor (beta chain) was identified in a study of prognosis after radiotherapy for stage I lung cancer. The wider study: With some 13 men and roughly six women, the cohort's median age was roughly 74 years, range about 50–85. Among the patients, several developed distant metastases after radiotherapy at a median of around 7 months, and under 19 showed no significant progression.

In the case of this clonotype: Its antigen is not known.

Two rounds of multiplex PCR amplified TCR beta CDR3 from genomic DNA. Round one of PCR was performed, and it used primers specific to each TRBV and TRBJ gene. Each CDR3 protein gets one entry after TCRdb re-called the multiplex PCR reads with MiXCR. The table includes approximately 28,000 distinct CDR3 sequences, around 30% detected once. Study-level results: Some TCR clones were expanded. Whether these clones were tumor-specific was not determined. Gene usage of TRBV and TRBJ reportedly differed between patients with and without metastases.

Trimming took 6 bases from V and 8 from J, leaving 14 bases between them. This CDR3 has 13 residues. CDR1 is MNHEY, CDR2 SMNVEV, per germline (reference sequence). V is TRBV27 and J is TRBJ2-1; possibly TRBD2 for D (5 bases). The receptor's source is a donor aged 50 or older with non-small cell lung cancer. Material: PBMCs, obtained before or after stereotactic body radiation therapy (not recorded which). The CDR3 loop is CASRGRVIDEQFF. In DNA form, the CDR3 reads TGTGCCAGCAGAGGGCGGGTTATCGATGAGCAGTTCTTC.